A single T cell receptor beta chain is shown here with its context. Germline V CDR1 and CDR2: SEHNR, FQNEAQ (reference sequence). Trimming shortened V by 2 bases and J by 1 base, and 16 bases separated the two germline ends. The CDR3 is 17 residues long. Sequenced by immunoSEQ multiplex PCR; TCRdb stores in-frame clones only, minus some. The profile shows some 400,000 clones, around 90% of them singletons. This sample was taken from a study of blood T cell repertoires in COVID-19. Study summary: Samples of COVID-19 (acute and convalescent) were obtained from the United States, Italy and Spain.

This rearrangement joins TRBV7-9 to TRBJ2-3; a possible D gene is TRBD2 (6 bases). This TCR was sampled from a human donor in a cohort sampled during active COVID-19. Sequenced sample: peripheral blood. The CDR3 reads CASSLRGPRGGTDTQYF. In DNA form, the CDR3 reads TGTGCCAGCAGCTTACGCGGGCCGCGGGGTGGCACAGATACGCAGTATTTT.